The clone carrying this T cell receptor (beta chain) was detected a few times. A deep-level run was used for the assay. Clones were read by immunoSEQ multiplex PCR, and TCRdb kept only the in-frame ones, dropping some. The sample lists around 750,000 clones, roughly 70% occurring once. This specimen comes from a study of shared clonotypes between healthy human individuals. From germline, CDR1 is SNHLY and CDR2 FYNNEI. The CDR3 has 16 residues. Trimming pared 0 bases from V and 6 bases from J, leaving 15 bases between. The TCR originated in a young woman in good health. Source material: memory CD4+ T cells sorted from blood. Subset here: CD45RA-negative fraction. V is TRBV2 and J is TRBJ2-1, with a weak D call TRBD2 (6 bases). Written as DNA, the CDR3 is TGTGCCAGCAGTGAAGCGCTCGGAGGGTTGCGCAATGAGCAGTTCTTC. This codes for CASSEALGGLRNEQFF.